The clone carrying this T cell receptor (beta chain) was observed at least ten times. There were TCR beta CDR3 regions amplified from RNA transcripts. When the TCR CDR3 underwent first-round RT-PCR, the HTBI primer set was used. MiXCR, applied by TCRdb to the multiplex PCR reads, yields one record per CDR3 protein. This repertoire shows 540,000 or so distinct CDR3 sequences, 15% to 17% found once; its top ten account for 7.3%. These data are taken from a study of T cells in Graves' hyperthyroidism and ophthalmopathy. For Graves' hyperthyroidism to be stable, ophthalmopathy could not progress within 18 months. V trimming: 4 bases; J trimming: 5 bases; junction bases outside the gene matches: 6. Germline assignment: CDR1 LGHDT and CDR2 YNNKEL (reference sequence). The CDR3 runs 15 residues.

V is TRBV3-1 and J is TRBJ2-7, with TRBD2 matching 12 bases. This TCR derives from a woman in her 30s with Graves' hyperthyroidism. Source material: blood. The CDR3 sequence is CASSRLTSGSHEQYF. The CDR3 DNA is TGTGCCAGCAGCCGTTTGACTAGCGGGAGTCACGAGCAGTACTTC.